The clone carrying this TCR beta chain was counted a single time. The antigen is not known. These data come from a study of OX40 agonist ivuxolimab in advanced cancers. General observations from the study: At 0.1 to 3.0 mg/kg and by week 6, CD4+ and CD8+ T cells in the blood had expanded clonally. Researchers report that CD8+ T cells had, on average, more expanded clones than CD4+.

Profiling relied on immunoSEQ multiplex PCR, and the TCRdb table lists in-frame clones only, not all of them. The sample lists 30,000 to 35,000 clones; roughly 80% were seen once. The CDR3 is 14 residues long. Germline loops: CDR1 SGHAT, CDR2 FQNNGV. Trimming cost V 1 base and J 3 bases, with 10 bases left between them. The specimen was CD4+ or CD8+ T cells sorted from blood, collected in a trial of the OX40 agonist ivuxolimab. The gene calls are TRBV11-2 and TRBJ2-7; D is perhaps TRBD1 (5 bases). This receptor was taken from an adult with an advanced solid tumor such as melanoma, head and neck, liver or kidney cancer. CDR3 sequence reads: CASSLGGQIYEQYF. The CDR3 DNA follows: TGTGCCAGCAGCTTAGGAGGACAAATCTACGAGCAGTACTTC. The variable domain in full, with the rest retrieved from reference TRBV11-2 and TRBJ2-7, is EAGVAQSPRYKIIEKRQSVAFWCNPISGHATLYWYQQILGQGPKLLIQFQNNGVVDDSQLPKDRFSAERLKGVDSTLKIQPAKLEDSAVYLCASSLGGQIYEQYFGPGTRLTVT.